This TCR beta chain was obtained from a study of post-analysis software for immune sequencing data. At the level of the study: Progressive-relapsing, secondary progressive and relapsing-remitting multiple sclerosis were among the disease courses included.

The authors incorporated unique molecular identifiers into the TCR beta cDNA libraries. TCRdb reprocessed the PCR reads via MiXCR and lists one record per CDR3 protein. Of under 650,000 distinct CDR3 sequences detected, 44% appear once; the ten largest clones hold under 2%. Study-wide results and caveats: TRBV5-6, TRBV5-1 and TRBV20-1 were among roughly five TRBV segments more frequent in patients than controls. Compared with controls, patients showed significantly lower normalized Chao1 diversity.

Concerning this clonotype: Its antigen is not known.

The CDR3 sequence is 13 residues long. V was cut by 7 bases and J by 5 bases, with 9 bases left in between. The germline V gene has CDR1 SGHTA and CDR2 FQGTGA. The source material was blood. The chain carries TRBV7-3 and TRBJ2-6; no reliable D call. This TCR was recovered from a girl aged 5 to 17 with multiple sclerosis. The CDR3 sequence: CASKLMRANVLTF. The CDR3, as DNA: TGTGCCAGCAAGCTTATGCGGGCCAACGTCCTGACTTTC.